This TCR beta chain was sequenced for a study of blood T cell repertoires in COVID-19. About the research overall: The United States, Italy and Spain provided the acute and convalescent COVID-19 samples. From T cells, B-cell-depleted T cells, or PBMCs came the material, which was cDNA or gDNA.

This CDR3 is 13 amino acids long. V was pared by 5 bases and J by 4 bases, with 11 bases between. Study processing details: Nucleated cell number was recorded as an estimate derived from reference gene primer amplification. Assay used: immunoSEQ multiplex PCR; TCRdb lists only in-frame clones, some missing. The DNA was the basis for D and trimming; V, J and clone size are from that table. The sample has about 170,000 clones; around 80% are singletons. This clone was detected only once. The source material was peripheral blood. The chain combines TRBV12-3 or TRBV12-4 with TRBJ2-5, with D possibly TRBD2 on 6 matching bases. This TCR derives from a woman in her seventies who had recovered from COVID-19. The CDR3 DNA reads TGTGCCAGCAGTCCCCCCGGGGGAGAGACCCAGTACTTC. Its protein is CASSPPGGETQYF.